The text below deals with one T cell receptor beta chain. The antigen is undetermined. This entry comes from a study of T cells in Graves' hyperthyroidism and ophthalmopathy. CDR3 length equals 13 residues. The V end was cut by 5 bases, the J end by 6 bases, with 16 bases between. The germline CDR1 and CDR2 sequences are GTSNPN and SVGIG (reference sequence). Extraction of PBMCs used more than 8.5 ml of fresh peripheral blood. Study results and caveats: Model-based prediction identified ophthalmopathy a median approximately 6.2 months prior to its onset.

RNA transcripts gave rise to amplified TCR beta CDR3 regions. HTBI primers were used for first-round RT-PCR of the TCR CDR3. TCRdb used MiXCR to reprocess the multiplex PCR reads, holding one entry per CDR3 protein. The table lists 700,000 or so distinct CDR3 sequences, around 15% of them singletons. The chain carries TRBV30 and TRBJ2-5; D may be TRBD2 (6 bases). The material sequenced was blood. This TCR derives from a man between 18 and 29 years old with Graves' hyperthyroidism. CDR3 in amino acids: CAWRLGAGQTQYF. The CDR3 DNA follows: TGTGCCTGGCGGCTTGGAGCGGGCCAGACCCAGTACTTC.